What follows are 5 T cell receptor beta chains derived from one specimen sequenced in a study of PD-1 blockade in classical Hodgkin lymphoma. Noted time point: cycle 4 day 1 (C4D1), after six to seven weeks of nivolumab. Each patient experienced a relapse that followed autologous stem cell transplantation, and brentuximab vedotin exposure varied. Sequencing used immunoSEQ multiplex PCR; TCRdb keeps in-frame clones, though not all of them. The data hold about 24,000 clones, with approximately 77% observed a single time. The sample in question was peripheral blood mononuclear cells (PBMCs), obtained before the fourth cycle of nivolumab. The source of these receptors is a human donor with classical Hodgkin lymphoma.

This clone was observed a handful of times. The chain joins TRBV19 to TRBJ2-7; a possible D gene is TRBD1 (6 bases). There are 15 residues in the CDR3. Between the trimmed V and J ends, which lost 5 bases and 2 bases, there was a span of 16 bases. Germline V gene sequence: CDR1 LNHDA, CDR2 SQIVND (reference sequence). The CDR3 sequence: CASSPWETGTYEQYF. DNA for the CDR3: TGTGCCAGTAGTCCCTGGGAGACAGGTACCTACGAGCAGTACTTC.

The rearrangement joins TRBV5-6 to TRBJ2-1; D remains unclear. The V gene's germline CDR1 is SGHDT and CDR2 YYEEEE. The ends were cut back, 0 bases at V and 0 bases at J, with 7 bases in the middle. CDR3 length equals 15 residues. This CDR3 reads CASSLGQTSYNEQFF. CDR3 bases: TGTGCCAGCAGCTTGGGCCAGACCTCCTACAATGAGCAGTTCTTC.

The CDR3 coding sequence is TGTGCCAGCAGCCTGGAAGGAGGGCTGTTTTTT. It yields the protein CASSLEGGLFF. The J gene is TRBJ2-2, the V gene TRBV7-8; D perhaps matches TRBD2 (5 bases). Trimming removed 5 bases from V and 13 bases from J, with 11 bases in between. This CDR3 has 11 residues. CDR1 SGHVS and CDR2 FQNEAQ come from the germline V gene.

The chain is built from TRBV1 and TRBJ1-4. TRBV1 is classified as a pseudogene. This CDR3 has 16 amino acids. The DNA for the CDR3 is TGCACCAGCAGCCAAGATGGGTCGGGGGGTGGCGAAAAACTGTTTTTT. Residues: CTSSQDGSGGGEKLFF.

This clone showed up just a few times. V gene TRBV19 combines with J gene TRBJ1-5; 8 bases are shared with TRBD1. The V gene's germline CDR1 is LNHDA and CDR2 SQIVND (reference sequence). With V trimmed by 9 bases and J by 5 bases, 12 bases remained unmatched. The CDR3 is made up of 15 amino acids. CDR3 protein: CASRKGQAEHQPQHF. The CDR3 coding sequence is TGTGCCAGCAGAAAGGGACAGGCCGAGCATCAGCCCCAGCATTTT. Combining the CDR3 with reference TRBV19 and TRBJ1-5 gives the whole variable domain DGGITQSPKYLFRKEGQNVTLSCEQNLNHDAMYWYRQDPGQGLRLIYYSQIVNDFQKGDIAEGYSVSREKKESFPLTVTSAQKNPTAFYLCASRKGQAEHQPQHFGDGTRLSIL.